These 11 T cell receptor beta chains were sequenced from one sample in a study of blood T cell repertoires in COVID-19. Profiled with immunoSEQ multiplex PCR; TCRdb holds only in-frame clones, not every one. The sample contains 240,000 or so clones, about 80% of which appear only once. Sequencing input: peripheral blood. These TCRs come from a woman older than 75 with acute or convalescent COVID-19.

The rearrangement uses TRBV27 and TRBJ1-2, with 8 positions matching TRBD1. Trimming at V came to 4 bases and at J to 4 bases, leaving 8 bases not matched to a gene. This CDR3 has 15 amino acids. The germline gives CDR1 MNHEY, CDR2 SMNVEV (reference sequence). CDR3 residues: CASSSSDRGGYGYTF. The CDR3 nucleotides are TGTGCCAGCAGTTCCTCTGACAGGGGCGGCTATGGCTACACCTTC.

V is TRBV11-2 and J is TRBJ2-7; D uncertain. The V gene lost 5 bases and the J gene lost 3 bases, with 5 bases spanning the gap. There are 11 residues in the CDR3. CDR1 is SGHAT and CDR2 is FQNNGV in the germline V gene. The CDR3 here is CASSIGYEQYF. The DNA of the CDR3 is TGTGCCAGCAGCATCGGCTACGAGCAGTACTTC.

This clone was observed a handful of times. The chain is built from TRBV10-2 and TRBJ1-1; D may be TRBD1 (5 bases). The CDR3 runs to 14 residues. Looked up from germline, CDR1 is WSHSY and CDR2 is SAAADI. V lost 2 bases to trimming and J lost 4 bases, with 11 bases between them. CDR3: CASSEGGVGTEAFF. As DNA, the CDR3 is TGCGCCAGCAGTGAGGGGGGGGTGGGCACTGAAGCTTTCTTT.

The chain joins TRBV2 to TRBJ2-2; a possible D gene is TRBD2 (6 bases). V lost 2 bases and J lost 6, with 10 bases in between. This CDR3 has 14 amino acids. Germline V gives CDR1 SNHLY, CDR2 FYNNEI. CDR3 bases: TGTGCCAGCAGTGAATCTCGCGGGGCCGGGGAGCTGTTTTTT. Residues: CASSESRGAGELFF.

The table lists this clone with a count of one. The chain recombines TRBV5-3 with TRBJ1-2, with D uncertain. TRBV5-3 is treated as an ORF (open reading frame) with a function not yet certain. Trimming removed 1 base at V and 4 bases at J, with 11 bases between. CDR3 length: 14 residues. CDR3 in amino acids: CARSLKLQSYGYTF. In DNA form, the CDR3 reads TGTGCCAGAAGCTTGAAGTTACAGTCCTATGGCTACACCTTC.

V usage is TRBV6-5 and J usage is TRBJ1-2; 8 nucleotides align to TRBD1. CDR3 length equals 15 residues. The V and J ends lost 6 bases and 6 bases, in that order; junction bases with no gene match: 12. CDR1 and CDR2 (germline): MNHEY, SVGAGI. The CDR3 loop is CASSQTGDKGDGYTF. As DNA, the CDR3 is TGTGCCAGCAGCCAGACAGGGGATAAAGGGGATGGCTACACCTTC.

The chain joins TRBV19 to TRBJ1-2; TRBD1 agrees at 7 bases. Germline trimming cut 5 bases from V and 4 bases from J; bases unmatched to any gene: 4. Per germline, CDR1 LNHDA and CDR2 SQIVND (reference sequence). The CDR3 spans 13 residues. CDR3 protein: CASSHRDSYGYTF. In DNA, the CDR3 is TGTGCCAGTAGTCACCGGGACAGCTATGGCTACACCTTC.

CDR3 DNA: TGTGCCAGCAGTGAAGGGACTAGCGGGAGGGGGGGGGAGCAGTACTTC. Encoded protein: CASSEGTSGRGGEQYF. The chain links TRBV6-1 to TRBJ2-7; 15 nucleotides line up with TRBD2. Germline V gene sequence: CDR1 MNHNS, CDR2 SASEGT. The CDR3 is made up of 16 amino acids. Trimming cost V 1 base and J 7 bases; bases outside gene matches: 5.

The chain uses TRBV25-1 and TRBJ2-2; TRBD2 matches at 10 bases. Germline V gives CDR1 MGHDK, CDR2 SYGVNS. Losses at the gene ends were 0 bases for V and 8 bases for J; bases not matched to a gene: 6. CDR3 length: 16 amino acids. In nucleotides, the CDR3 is TGTGCCAGCAGTGAATATGGGACTAGCGCCACTGGGGAGCTGTTTTTT. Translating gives CASSEYGTSATGELFF.

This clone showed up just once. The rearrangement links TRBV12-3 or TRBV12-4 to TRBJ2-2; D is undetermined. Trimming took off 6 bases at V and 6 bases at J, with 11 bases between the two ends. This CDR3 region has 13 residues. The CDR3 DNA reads TGTGCCAGCAGAGTACAGTTGTCCGGGGAGCTGTTTTTT. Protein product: CASRVQLSGELFF.

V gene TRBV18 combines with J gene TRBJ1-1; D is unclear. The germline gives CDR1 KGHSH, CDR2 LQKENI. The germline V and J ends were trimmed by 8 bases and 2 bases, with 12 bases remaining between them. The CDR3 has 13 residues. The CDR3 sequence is CASLQTSNTEAFF. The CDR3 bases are TGTGCCAGCCTACAGACATCCAACACTGAAGCTTTCTTT.